This T cell receptor beta chain was captured in a study of shared clonotypes between healthy human individuals. Study-wide points: Unshared clonotypes carried lower generation probabilities than those common to all four donors. The sole specimen, blood, was sampled, and tissue repertoires likely differ.

The V end was cut by 2 bases, the J end by 4 bases, with 15 bases between. The CDR3 runs 15 residues. The germline V gene has CDR1 MNHEY and CDR2 SMNVEV (reference sequence). Naive CD8 cells lacked CD45RO, underwent positive selection for CCR7 and left out terminally differentiated effector memory CD45RA+ cells. Genomic DNA from each subset was divided evenly over several immunoSEQ plates. Replicate PCRs for sorted subsets used approximately 190 ng DNA; this equaled 33,000 or so T cell genomes. Sequencing used immunoSEQ multiplex PCR; TCRdb keeps in-frame clones, though not all of them. The sample lists approximately 840,000 clones; about 96% were seen once. With regard to this clone: What it binds is not known.

What was sequenced was naive CD8+ T cells sorted from blood. This sequence joins TRBV27 and TRBJ2-7; the D call may be TRBD1 or TRBD2 (6 bases each). This receptor was obtained from a man aged 25-40 years in good health. The CDR3 nucleotides read TGTGCCAGCAGTTTAGGGTCGGGGGCGCGGTACGAGCAGTACTTC. This codes for CASSLGSGARYEQYF.